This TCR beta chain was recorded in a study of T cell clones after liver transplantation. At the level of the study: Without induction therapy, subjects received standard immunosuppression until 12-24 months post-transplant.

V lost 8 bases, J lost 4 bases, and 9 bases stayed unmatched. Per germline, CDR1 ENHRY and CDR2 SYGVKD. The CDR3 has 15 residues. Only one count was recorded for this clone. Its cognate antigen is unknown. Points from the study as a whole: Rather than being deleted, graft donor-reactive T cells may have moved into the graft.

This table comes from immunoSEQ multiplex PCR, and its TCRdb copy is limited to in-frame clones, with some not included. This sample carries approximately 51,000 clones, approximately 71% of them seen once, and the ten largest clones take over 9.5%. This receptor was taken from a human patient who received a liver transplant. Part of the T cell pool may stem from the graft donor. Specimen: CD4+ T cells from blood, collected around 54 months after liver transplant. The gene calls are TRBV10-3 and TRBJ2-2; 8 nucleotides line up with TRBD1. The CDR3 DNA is TGTGCCATCGGGACAGGCGGTTCGGGCACCGGGGAGCTGTTTTTT. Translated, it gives CAIGTGGSGTGELFF.